What follows are 4 T cell receptor beta chains derived from one specimen sequenced in a study of blood T cells in healthy people across ages. Primed by a sample-barcoded 5' primer and a J-beta primer mix, a second PCR proceeded for about 7 to 11 cycles. Using its own MiXCR run on the 5' RACE reads, TCRdb lists one record per CDR3 protein. The table lists roughly 730,000 distinct CDR3 sequences, approximately 60% of them singletons. Sequencing was carried out using blood. The receptors were sampled from a man aged 35-49 years in good health.

The chain is built from TRBV20-1 and TRBJ2-3, with D maybe TRBD2 (6 bases). The CDR3 totals 16 residues. Germline loops: CDR1 DFQATT, CDR2 SNEGSKA (reference sequence). V was trimmed by 5 bases and J by 1 base, leaving 19 bases between them. The CDR3 reads CSAWGLAGGRTDTQYF. The CDR3, as DNA: TGCAGTGCTTGGGGTCTCGCCGGGGGTCGCACAGATACGCAGTATTTT.

This chain joins TRBV29-1 and TRBJ1-2; the D gene is possibly TRBD1 (5 bases). The CDR3 has 13 residues. Trimming took off 8 bases at V and 1 base at J, with 14 bases between the two ends. Germline V gene data show CDR1 as SQVTM and CDR2 as ANQGSEA. CDR3 sequence (DNA): TGCAGCTCTACTGCGGGGGTTAACTATGGCTACACCTTC. Translation: CSSTAGVNYGYTF.

The rearrangement joins TRBV27 to TRBJ1-5, with 8 bases identical to TRBD1. Trimming took 5 bases from V and 5 from J; bases not matched to a gene: 2. The CDR3 length is 13 residues. Germline V gene sequence: CDR1 MNHEY, CDR2 SMNVEV (reference sequence). The CDR3 here is CASSRDRYQPQHF. CDR3 coding DNA: TGTGCCAGCAGTCGGGACAGGTATCAGCCCCAGCATTTT.

This sequence joins TRBV7-2 and TRBJ2-4, with 11 nucleotides matching TRBD2. The end of the DNA fits TRBJ2-7 better, so the J call may be wrong. The CDR3 loop spans 16 amino acids. Germline loops: CDR1 SGHTA, CDR2 FQGNSA. The CDR3 spells CASSPISGRARHEQYF. For the CDR3, the DNA is TGTGCCAGCAGCCCGATTAGCGGGAGGGCCCGTCACGAGCAGTACTTC.